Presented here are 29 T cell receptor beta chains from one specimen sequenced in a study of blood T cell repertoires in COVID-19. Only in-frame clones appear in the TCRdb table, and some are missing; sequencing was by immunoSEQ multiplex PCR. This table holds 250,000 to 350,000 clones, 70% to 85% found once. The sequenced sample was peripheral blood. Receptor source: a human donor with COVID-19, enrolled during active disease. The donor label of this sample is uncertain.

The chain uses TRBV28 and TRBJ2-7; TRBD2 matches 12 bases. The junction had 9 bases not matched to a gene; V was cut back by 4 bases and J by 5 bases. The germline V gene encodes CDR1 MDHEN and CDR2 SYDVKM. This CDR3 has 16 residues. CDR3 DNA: TGTGCCAGCAGTTCCCTGACTAGCGGGAGCGTCGACGAGCAGTACTTC. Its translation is CASSSLTSGSVDEQYF.

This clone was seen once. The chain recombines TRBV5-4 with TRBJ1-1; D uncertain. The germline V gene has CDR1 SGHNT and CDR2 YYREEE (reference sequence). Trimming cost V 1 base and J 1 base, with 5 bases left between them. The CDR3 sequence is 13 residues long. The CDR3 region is CASSLSRNTEAFF. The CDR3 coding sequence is TGTGCCAGCAGCTTGTCGCGGAACACTGAAGCTTTCTTT. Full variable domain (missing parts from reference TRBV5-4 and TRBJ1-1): ETGVTQSPTHLIKTRGQQVTLRCSSQSGHNTVSWYQQALGQGPQFIFQYYREEENGRGNFPPRFSGLQFPNYSSELNVNALELDDSALYLCASSLSRNTEAFFGQGTRLTVV.

The chain's CDR3 is CASSLAQGANYGYTF. The CDR3 DNA reads TGCGCCAGCAGCTTGGCTCAGGGGGCGAACTATGGCTACACCTTC. The J gene is TRBJ1-2, the V gene TRBV5-1; 8 nucleotides agree with TRBD1. The J segment lost 2 bases and the V segment lost 0 bases, leaving 3 bases of the junction unmatched. Looked up from germline, CDR1 is SGHRS and CDR2 is YFSETQ. The length of the CDR3 is 15 residues.

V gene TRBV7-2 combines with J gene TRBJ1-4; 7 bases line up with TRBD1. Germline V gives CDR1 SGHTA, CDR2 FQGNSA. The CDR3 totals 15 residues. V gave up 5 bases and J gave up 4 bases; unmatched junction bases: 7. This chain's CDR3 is CASSPYRGGNEKLFF. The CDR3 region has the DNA TGTGCCAGCAGCCCGTACAGGGGAGGTAATGAAAAACTGTTTTTT.

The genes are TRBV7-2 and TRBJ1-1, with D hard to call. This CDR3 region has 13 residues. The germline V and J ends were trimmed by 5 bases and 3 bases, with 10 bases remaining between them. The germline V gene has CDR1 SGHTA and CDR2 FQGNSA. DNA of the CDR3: TGTGCCAGCAGCCTTACTGAACACACTGAAGCTTTCTTT. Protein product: CASSLTEHTEAFF.

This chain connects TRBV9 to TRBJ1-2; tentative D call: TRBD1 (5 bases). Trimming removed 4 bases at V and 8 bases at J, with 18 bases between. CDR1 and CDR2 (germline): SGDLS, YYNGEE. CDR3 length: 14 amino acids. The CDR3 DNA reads TGTGCCAGCAGCTCACTCTCACCAGGGCTCGGCTACACCTTC. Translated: CASSSLSPGLGYTF.

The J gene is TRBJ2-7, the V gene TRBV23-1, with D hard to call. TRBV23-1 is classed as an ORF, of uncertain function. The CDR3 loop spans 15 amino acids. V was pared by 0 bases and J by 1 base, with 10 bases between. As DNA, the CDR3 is TGCGCCAGCAGTCAATCGGCGGTAGAATCCTACGAGCAGTACTTC. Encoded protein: CASSQSAVESYEQYF.

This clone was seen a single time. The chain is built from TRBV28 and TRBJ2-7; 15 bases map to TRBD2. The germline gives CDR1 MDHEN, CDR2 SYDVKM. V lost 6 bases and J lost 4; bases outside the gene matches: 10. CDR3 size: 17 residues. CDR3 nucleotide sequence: TGTGCCAGCAGCCAACTAGGACTAGCGGGAGGGTCATACGAGCAGTACTTC. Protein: CASSQLGLAGGSYEQYF.

The CDR3 sequence is CATSRGDTGGNEQFF. The DNA of the CDR3 is TGTGCCACCAGCAGGGGTGACACAGGGGGCAATGAGCAGTTCTTC. The chain carries TRBV15 and TRBJ2-1; TRBD1 matches 8 bases. The CDR3 is 15 residues long. V trimming: 3 bases; J trimming: 6 bases; junction bases outside the gene matches: 7. Germline loops: CDR1 LNHNV, CDR2 YYDKDF (reference sequence). Filled out from reference TRBV15 and TRBJ2-1, the complete variable domain reads DAMVIQNPRYQVTQFGKPVTLSCSQTLNHNVMYWYQQKSSQAPKLLFHYYDKDFNNEADTPDNFQSRRPNTSFCFLDIRSPGLGDTAMYLCATSRGDTGGNEQFFGPGTRLTVL.

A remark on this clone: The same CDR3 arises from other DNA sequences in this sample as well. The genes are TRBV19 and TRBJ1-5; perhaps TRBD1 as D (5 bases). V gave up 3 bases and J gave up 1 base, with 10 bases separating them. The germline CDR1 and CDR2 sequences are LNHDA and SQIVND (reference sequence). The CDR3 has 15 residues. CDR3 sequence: CASSISGGSNQPQHF. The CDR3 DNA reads TGTGCCAGTAGTATCTCCGGGGGGAGCAATCAGCCCCAGCATTTT.

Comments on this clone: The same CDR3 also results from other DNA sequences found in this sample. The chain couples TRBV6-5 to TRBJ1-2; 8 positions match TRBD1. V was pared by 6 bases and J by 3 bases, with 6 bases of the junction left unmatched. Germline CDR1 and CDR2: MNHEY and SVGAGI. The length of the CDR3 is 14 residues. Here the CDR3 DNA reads TGTGCCAGCAGCCCGGGACAGGACTACTATGGCTACACCTTC. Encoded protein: CASSPGQDYYGYTF.

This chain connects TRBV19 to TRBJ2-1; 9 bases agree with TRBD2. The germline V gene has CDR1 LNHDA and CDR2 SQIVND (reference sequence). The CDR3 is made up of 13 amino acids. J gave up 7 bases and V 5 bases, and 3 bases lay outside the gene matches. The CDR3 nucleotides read TGTGCCAGTAGTCCCCTAGCGGGGAATGAGCAGTTCTTC. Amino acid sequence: CASSPLAGNEQFF.

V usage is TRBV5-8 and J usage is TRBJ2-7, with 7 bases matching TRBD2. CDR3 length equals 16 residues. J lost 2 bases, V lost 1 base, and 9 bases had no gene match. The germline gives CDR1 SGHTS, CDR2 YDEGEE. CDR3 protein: CASSLRVASGPYEQYF. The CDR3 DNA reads TGTGCCAGCAGCTTGAGGGTGGCTAGCGGACCCTACGAGCAGTACTTC.

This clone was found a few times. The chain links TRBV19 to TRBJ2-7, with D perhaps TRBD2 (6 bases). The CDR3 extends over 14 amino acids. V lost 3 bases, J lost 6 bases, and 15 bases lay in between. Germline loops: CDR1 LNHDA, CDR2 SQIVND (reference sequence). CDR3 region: CASSMAGGVREQYF. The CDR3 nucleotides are TGTGCCAGTAGTATGGCCGGCGGGGTTCGCGAGCAGTACTTC.

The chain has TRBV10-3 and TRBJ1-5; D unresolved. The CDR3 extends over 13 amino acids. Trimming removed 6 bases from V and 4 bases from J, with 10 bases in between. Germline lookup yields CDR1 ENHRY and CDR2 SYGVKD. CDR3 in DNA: TGTGCCATCAGGCAGGCGCCTAATCAGCCCCAGCATTTT. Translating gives CAIRQAPNQPQHF.

CDR3 loop: CASSSGAYKMNTEAFF. The CDR3 DNA follows: TGTGCCAGCAGTTCAGGGGCTTACAAAATGAACACTGAAGCTTTCTTT. V and J are TRBV27 and TRBJ1-1; possibly TRBD1 for D (6 bases). The CDR3 contains 16 residues. Trimming pared 4 bases from V and 0 bases from J, leaving 15 bases between. Germline V gene data show CDR1 as MNHEY and CDR2 as SMNVEV (reference sequence).

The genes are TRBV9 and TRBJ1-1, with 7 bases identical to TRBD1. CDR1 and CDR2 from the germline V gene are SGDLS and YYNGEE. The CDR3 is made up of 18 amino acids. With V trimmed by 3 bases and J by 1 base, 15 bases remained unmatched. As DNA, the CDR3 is TGTGCCAGCAGCGAGAGGGGGAACAGGGGATTTCCGAACACTGAAGCTTTCTTT. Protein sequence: CASSERGNRGFPNTEAFF.

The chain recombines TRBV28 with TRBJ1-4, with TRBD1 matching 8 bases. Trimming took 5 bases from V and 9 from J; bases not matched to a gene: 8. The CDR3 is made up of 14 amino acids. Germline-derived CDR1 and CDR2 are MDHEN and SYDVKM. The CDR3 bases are TGTGCCAGCAGTCCAGGGGGCTCCAAGAAAAAACTGTTTTTT. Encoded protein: CASSPGGSKKKLFF.

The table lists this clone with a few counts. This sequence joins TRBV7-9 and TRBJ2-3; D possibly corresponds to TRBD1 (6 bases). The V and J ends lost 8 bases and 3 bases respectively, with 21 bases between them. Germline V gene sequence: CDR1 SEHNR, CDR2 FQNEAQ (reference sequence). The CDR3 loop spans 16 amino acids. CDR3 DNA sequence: TGTGCCAGCGCGGTTCTCTCAGGGGCCCGGACAGATACGCAGTATTTT. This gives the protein CASAVLSGARTDTQYF.

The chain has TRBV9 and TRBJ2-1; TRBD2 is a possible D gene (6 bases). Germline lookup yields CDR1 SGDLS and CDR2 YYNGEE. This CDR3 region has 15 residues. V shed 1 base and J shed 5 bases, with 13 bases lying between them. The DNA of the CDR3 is TGTGCCAGCAGCGTACCGGGAGTGGGGGACAATGAGCAGTTCTTC. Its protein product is CASSVPGVGDNEQFF.

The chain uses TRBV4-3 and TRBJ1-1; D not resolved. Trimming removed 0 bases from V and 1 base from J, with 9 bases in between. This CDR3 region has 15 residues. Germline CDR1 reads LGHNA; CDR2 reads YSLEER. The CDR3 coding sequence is TGCGCCAGCAGCCAAGATCGAGGAGGGAACACTGAAGCTTTCTTT. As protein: CASSQDRGGNTEAFF.

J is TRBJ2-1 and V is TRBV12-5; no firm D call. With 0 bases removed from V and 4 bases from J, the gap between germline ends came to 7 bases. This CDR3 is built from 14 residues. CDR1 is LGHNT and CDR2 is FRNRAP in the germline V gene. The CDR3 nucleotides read TGTGCTAGTGGTTTGGTAACTACGTACAATGAGCAGTTCTTC. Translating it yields CASGLVTTYNEQFF. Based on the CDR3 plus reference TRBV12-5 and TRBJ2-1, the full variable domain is DARVTQTPRHKVTEMGQEVTMRCQPILGHNTVFWYRQTMMQGLELLAYFRNRAPLDDSGMPKDRFSAEMPDATLATLKIQPSEPRDSAVYFCASGLVTTYNEQFFGPGTRLTVL.

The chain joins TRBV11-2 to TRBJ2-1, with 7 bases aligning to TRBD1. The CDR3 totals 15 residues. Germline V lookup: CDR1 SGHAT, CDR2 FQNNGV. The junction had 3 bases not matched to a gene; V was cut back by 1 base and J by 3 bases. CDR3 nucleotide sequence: TGTGCCAGCAGCTTAGGGGGGACAGACTACAATGAGCAGTTCTTC. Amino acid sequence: CASSLGGTDYNEQFF.

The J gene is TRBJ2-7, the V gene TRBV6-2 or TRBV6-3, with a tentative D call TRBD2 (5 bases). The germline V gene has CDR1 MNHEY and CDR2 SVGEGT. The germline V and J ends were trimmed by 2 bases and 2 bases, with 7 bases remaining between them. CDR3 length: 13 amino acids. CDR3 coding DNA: TGTGCCAGCAGTTACCGGGGAACCTACGAGCAGTACTTC. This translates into CASSYRGTYEQYF.

The CDR3 DNA is TGTGCCAGCAGCGTTACAGGGGCGAATCAGCCCCAGCATTTT. Protein product: CASSVTGANQPQHF. The chain joins TRBV5-4 to TRBJ1-5; TRBD1 aligns across 7 bases. J gave up 4 bases and V 4 bases, and 5 bases lay outside the gene matches. This CDR3 has 14 residues. Per the germline V gene, CDR1 is SGHNT and CDR2 is YYREEE (reference sequence).

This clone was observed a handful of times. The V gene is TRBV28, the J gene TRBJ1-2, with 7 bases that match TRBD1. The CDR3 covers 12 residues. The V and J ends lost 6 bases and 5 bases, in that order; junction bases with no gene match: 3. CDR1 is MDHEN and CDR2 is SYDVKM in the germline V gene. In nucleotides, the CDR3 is TGTGCCAGCAGATCGGGACAGTATGGCTACACCTTC. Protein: CASRSGQYGYTF.

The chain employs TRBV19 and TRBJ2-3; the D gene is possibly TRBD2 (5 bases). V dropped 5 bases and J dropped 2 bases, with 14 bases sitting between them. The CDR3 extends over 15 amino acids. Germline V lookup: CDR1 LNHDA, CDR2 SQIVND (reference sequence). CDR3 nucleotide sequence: TGTGCCAGTAGTCACCCCGCCGGGGACACAGATACGCAGTATTTT. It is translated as CASSHPAGDTDTQYF.

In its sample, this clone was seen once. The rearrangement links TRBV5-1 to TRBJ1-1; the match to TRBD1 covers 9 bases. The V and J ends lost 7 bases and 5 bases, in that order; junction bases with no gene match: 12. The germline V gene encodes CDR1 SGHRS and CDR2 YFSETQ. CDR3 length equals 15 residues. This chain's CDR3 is CASALTGGEGTEAFF. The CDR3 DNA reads TGCGCCAGCGCACTAACAGGGGGCGAAGGGACTGAAGCTTTCTTT.

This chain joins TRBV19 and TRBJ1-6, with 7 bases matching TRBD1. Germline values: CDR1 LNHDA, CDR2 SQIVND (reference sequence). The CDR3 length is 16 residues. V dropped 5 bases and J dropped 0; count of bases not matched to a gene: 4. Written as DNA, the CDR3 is TGTGCCAGTAGTTCCAGGGGGAGCTCCTATAATTCACCCCTCCACTTT. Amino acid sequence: CASSSRGSSYNSPLHF.